One and the same sample provided the 26 T cell receptor beta chains below, sequenced in a study of control samples from healthy donors and cancer patients. Profiling relied on immunoSEQ multiplex PCR, and the TCRdb table lists in-frame clones only, not all of them. The profile shows roughly 120,000 clones, roughly 92% of them singletons. The sequenced sample consisted of blood. The receptors shown here come from a woman between 18 and 30 years old in good health.

The chain employs TRBV19 and TRBJ1-6, with 7 nucleotides matching TRBD1. There are 16 residues in the CDR3. With 8 bases clipped from V and 7 bases from J, the junction kept 14 bases outside the gene matches. Germline CDR1 and CDR2: LNHDA and SQIVND (reference sequence). CDR3 DNA sequence: TGTGCCAGTCAAAGGGGGCAGGGGGTTGTCAATTCACCCCTCCACTTT. It specifies CASQRGQGVVNSPLHF.

The V gene is TRBV18, the J gene TRBJ1-1; D is ambiguous. Trimming cost V 3 bases and J 1 base, with 9 bases left between them. The germline gives CDR1 KGHSH, CDR2 LQKENI. The CDR3 extends over 14 amino acids. Here the CDR3 reads CASSPFGANTEAFF. For the CDR3, the DNA is TGTGCCAGCTCACCCTTTGGAGCGAACACTGAAGCTTTCTTT.

The chain employs TRBV10-1 and TRBJ2-4; 7 positions match TRBD1. This CDR3 is 14 amino acids long. CDR1 is WNHNN and CDR2 is SYGVQD in the germline V gene (reference sequence). J gave up 3 bases and V 6 bases, and 5 bases lay outside the gene matches. The CDR3 coding sequence is TGCGCCAGCAGCGACAGGGCCCACAAAAACATTCAGTACTTC. The encoded protein is CASSDRAHKNIQYF.

The chain uses TRBV7-9 and TRBJ2-1, with D possibly TRBD1 on 5 matching bases. CDR1 and CDR2 from the germline V gene are SEHNR and FQNEAQ (reference sequence). The CDR3 spans 17 residues. The V and J ends lost 6 bases and 5 bases respectively, with 23 bases between them. The CDR3, as DNA: TGTGCCAGCAGTCCTAGTCGCAGGGCTCCACCCGACAATGAGCAGTTCTTC. Translating it yields CASSPSRRAPPDNEQFF.

This clone appeared once. This chain joins TRBV27 and TRBJ2-3; TRBD2 agrees at 16 bases. The germline CDR1 and CDR2 sequences are MNHEY and SMNVEV (reference sequence). V was clipped by 4 bases and J by 10 bases; unmatched bases: 2. The CDR3 is 14 residues long. CDR3 sequence (DNA): TGTGCCAGCAGTTCCGGGACTAGCGGGAGGGCGCAGTATTTT. Translating it yields CASSSGTSGRAQYF.

The chain joins TRBV10-3 to TRBJ1-2; D unclear. The V gene lost 8 bases and the J gene lost 3 bases, with 13 bases spanning the gap. Germline V gives CDR1 ENHRY, CDR2 SYGVKD. This CDR3 region has 13 residues. CDR3 region: CAISLGVDYGYTF. In DNA, the CDR3 is TGTGCCATCTCCCTCGGGGTAGACTATGGCTACACCTTC.

The V gene is TRBV28, the J gene TRBJ2-7, with D possibly being TRBD1 (5 bases). V shed 6 bases and J shed 0 bases, with 18 bases lying between them. Germline values: CDR1 MDHEN, CDR2 SYDVKM. This CDR3 spans 16 amino acids. The CDR3 sequence: CASRPNPPTDSYEQYF. The CDR3 DNA is TGTGCCAGCAGACCAAACCCTCCGACAGACTCCTACGAGCAGTACTTC.

This chain uses TRBV6-1 with TRBJ2-3; no definite D call. Trimming took 2 bases from V and 0 from J, leaving 9 bases between them. CDR3 length equals 15 residues. In germline, CDR1 is MNHNS, CDR2 SASEGT. The CDR3 DNA is TGTGCCAGCAGTGAAATCCTAACTAGCACAGATACGCAGTATTTT. Its translation: CASSEILTSTDTQYF.

This chain connects TRBV11-2 to TRBJ2-4; maybe TRBD1 (5 bases). Germline V CDR1 and CDR2: SGHAT, FQNNGV. The germline V and J ends were trimmed by 5 bases and 12 bases, with 17 bases remaining between them. This CDR3 is 13 amino acids long. The CDR3 loop is CASSLQGAANQYF. The DNA for the CDR3 is TGTGCCAGCAGCCTCCAGGGTGCGGCTAATCAGTACTTC.

The chain employs TRBV5-4 and TRBJ2-3; D is unresolved. V shed 1 base and J shed 4 bases, with 7 bases lying between them. The germline V gene has CDR1 SGHNT and CDR2 YYREEE (reference sequence). The CDR3 loop spans 13 amino acids. CDR3 sequence reads: CASSLKAPDTQYF. DNA of the CDR3: TGTGCCAGCAGCTTGAAGGCCCCAGATACGCAGTATTTT.

In its sample, this clone was seen once. Here the CDR3 reads CASSLVLTGRRTQYF. The CDR3, as DNA: TGTGCCAGCAGCTTAGTACTCACGGGACGACGGACCCAGTACTTC. The V call is TRBV7-2, the J call TRBJ2-5; the D call may be TRBD1 or TRBD2 (5 bases each). V lost 1 base and J lost 7, with 16 bases in between. CDR1 is SGHTA, CDR2 FQGNSA, per germline. This CDR3 spans 15 amino acids.

The chain links TRBV7-2 to TRBJ2-7; D is possibly TRBD1 (5 bases). Trimming removed 6 bases at V and 0 bases at J, with 21 bases between. The CDR3 runs 17 residues. The germline V gene encodes CDR1 SGHTA and CDR2 FQGNSA. CDR3 sequence: CASSKSEDRRNSYEQYF. The DNA for the CDR3 is TGTGCCAGCAGTAAGTCGGAAGACAGAAGGAACTCCTACGAGCAGTACTTC.

This clone has just one count. The genes are TRBV6-1 and TRBJ2-7, with 7 bases matching TRBD1. CDR1 MNHNS and CDR2 SASEGT come from the germline V gene. The V gene end was trimmed by 2 bases and the J gene end by 3 bases; junction bases not matched to a gene: 10. The CDR3 runs 16 residues. The CDR3 DNA sequence: TGTGCCAGCAGTGAAATCAATACAGGGGAAGACTACGAGCAGTACTTC. This sequence encodes CASSEINTGEDYEQYF.

This chain links TRBV19 with TRBJ1-1; D remains ambiguous. Germline CDR1 and CDR2: LNHDA and SQIVND (reference sequence). This CDR3 region has 11 residues. V lost 5 bases to trimming and J lost 8 bases, with 9 bases between them. CDR3 sequence: CASSVRSEAFF. CDR3 nucleotides: TGTGCCAGTAGTGTAAGGAGCGAAGCTTTCTTT.

This clone was seen a single time. This rearrangement joins TRBV28 to TRBJ2-2; D possibly corresponds to TRBD1 (5 bases). The V end was cut by 4 bases, the J end by 6 bases, with 15 bases between. The CDR3 runs to 15 residues. Germline CDR1 and CDR2: MDHEN and SYDVKM. CDR3 protein: CASSSKIRDPGELFF. CDR3 nucleotides: TGTGCCAGCAGTTCAAAAATCAGGGATCCCGGGGAGCTGTTTTTT. The full variable domain, rest sourced from reference TRBV28 and TRBJ2-2, is DVKVTQSSRYLVKRTGEKVFLECVQDMDHENMFWYRQDPGLGLRLIYFSYDVKMKEKGDIPEGYSVSREKKERFSLILESASTNQTSMYLCASSSKIRDPGELFFGEGSRLTVL.

In DNA form, the CDR3 reads TGTGCCAGCTCACCACCCTCTAGAAGCGGGCCCTACAATGAGCAGTTCTTC. Protein product: CASSPPSRSGPYNEQFF. The chain uses TRBV18 and TRBJ2-1; D is possibly TRBD2 (6 bases). Per germline, CDR1 KGHSH and CDR2 LQKENI. The CDR3 is 17 residues long. The ends were cut back, 0 bases at V and 2 bases at J, with 14 bases in the middle.

The gene calls are TRBV4-3 and TRBJ2-1, with 9 bases aligning to TRBD2. This CDR3 has 17 amino acids. The germline V gene has CDR1 LGHNA and CDR2 YSLEER. V dropped 0 bases and J dropped 7; count of bases not matched to a gene: 10. CDR3: CASSQDPGGRAENEQFF. The CDR3 DNA reads as TGCGCCAGCAGCCAAGATCCCGGCGGGAGGGCCGAGAATGAGCAGTTCTTC.

V and J are TRBV5-4 and TRBJ2-2; 8 bases are shared with TRBD2. Trimming took 4 bases from V and 3 from J; bases not matched to a gene: 5. CDR3 length: 15 amino acids. Germline assignment: CDR1 SGHNT and CDR2 YYREEE (reference sequence). CDR3 DNA sequence: TGTGCCAGCAGCCCCACGACTAGCGACACCGGGGAGCTGTTTTTT. This gives the protein CASSPTTSDTGELFF.

This chain connects TRBV5-1 to TRBJ1-2; perhaps TRBD1 as D (5 bases). Per the germline V gene, CDR1 is SGHRS and CDR2 is YFSETQ. With 6 bases removed from V and 0 bases from J, the gap between germline ends came to 21 bases. CDR3 length: 17 amino acids. CDR3 DNA: TGCGCCAGCACCCTCGGTGAAGGGGTTTCAGCTAACTATGGCTACACCTTC. Its protein is CASTLGEGVSANYGYTF.

This clone was counted only a few times. This rearrangement joins TRBV5-4 to TRBJ1-2, with D hard to call. The germline V and J ends were trimmed by 3 bases and 4 bases, with 10 bases remaining between them. In germline, CDR1 is SGHNT, CDR2 YYREEE (reference sequence). This CDR3 is 13 amino acids long. The CDR3 spells CASSSPPLYGYTF. The CDR3 region has the DNA TGTGCCAGCAGCTCCCCCCCCCTCTATGGCTACACCTTC.

The rearrangement links TRBV27 to TRBJ2-1, with 9 bases fitting TRBD1. The length of the CDR3 is 18 residues. J lost 6 bases, V lost 7 bases, and 19 bases had no gene match. Germline CDR1 MNHEY, CDR2 SMNVEV (reference sequence). The CDR3: CASTLSPPGTGPGNEQFF. CDR3 nucleotide sequence: TGTGCCAGCACCTTATCGCCTCCCGGGACAGGGCCTGGCAATGAGCAGTTCTTC.

This sequence joins TRBV14 and TRBJ2-3; the D is unclear. Trimming removed 4 bases from V and 0 bases from J, with 14 bases in between. CDR1 and CDR2 (germline): SGHDN, FVKESK. The CDR3 contains 16 residues. CDR3 nucleotides: TGTGCCAGCAGCCGGATCAGGAGAACTAGCACAGATACGCAGTATTTT. Translated: CASSRIRRTSTDTQYF.

The gene calls are TRBV10-3 and TRBJ2-3, with TRBD2 matching 16 bases. The V segment lost 6 bases and the J segment 2 bases; nucleotides outside the gene matches: 5. The CDR3 covers 17 residues. CDR1 is ENHRY, CDR2 SYGVKD, per germline. The CDR3 DNA reads TGTGCCATCAGCGCTGGGACTAGCGGGAGGGCCACAGATACGCAGTATTTT. Its translation is CAISAGTSGRATDTQYF.

This clone occurred a few times. The chain has TRBV7-2 and TRBJ1-1; D might be TRBD1 (5 bases). Trimming took 4 bases from V and 2 from J, leaving 11 bases between them. CDR1 is SGHTA, CDR2 FQGNSA, per germline. The CDR3 runs to 14 residues. The CDR3 DNA reads TGTGCCAGCAGCTCACAGGCCCTAAACACTGAAGCTTTCTTT. Translating gives CASSSQALNTEAFF.

The chain carries TRBV7-2 and TRBJ2-3; 7 bases are shared with TRBD2. Trimming at V came to 1 base and at J to 3 bases, leaving 10 bases not matched to a gene. This CDR3 is built from 17 residues. Per the germline V gene, CDR1 is SGHTA and CDR2 is FQGNSA. CDR3 sequence reads: CASSLGGGAGYTDTQYF. Written as DNA, the CDR3 is TGTGCCAGCAGCTTAGGAGGAGGAGCGGGATATACAGATACGCAGTATTTT.

CDR3 in amino acids: CSVGKSGAFTNEQFF. The CDR3 nucleotides are TGCAGCGTTGGTAAAAGCGGGGCGTTTACAAATGAGCAGTTCTTC. This rearrangement joins TRBV29-1 to TRBJ2-1; TRBD2 matches 7 bases. The germline CDR1 and CDR2 sequences are SQVTM and ANQGSEA. J lost 7 bases, V lost 4 bases, and 13 bases had no gene match. This CDR3 contains 15 residues.